This record looks at one T cell receptor (beta chain) sequence and its context. Its target is not known. PCR was performed a second time for about 6 to 11 cycles using a sample-barcoded 5' primer and a J-beta primer mix. TCRdb redid the calling of the 5' RACE reads with MiXCR, one entry per CDR3 protein. The sample shows 700,000 to 950,000 distinct CDR3 sequences, 58% of them seen only once. This entry belongs to a study of blood T cells in healthy people across ages. Study-wide points: Roughly linear age-related decline in beta diversity appeared, significant by age roughly 40.

The germline V gene encodes CDR1 MNHEY and CDR2 SMNVEV (reference sequence). The V and J ends lost 2 bases and 1 base respectively, with 15 bases between them. CDR3 length equals 16 residues. The V and J genes are TRBV27 and TRBJ2-7, with no clear D. Input material: blood. This TCR derives from a young man in good health. The CDR3 sequence: CASSLRFWDPSYEQYF. CDR3 DNA sequence: TGTGCCAGCAGTTTACGGTTTTGGGATCCTTCCTACGAGCAGTACTTC.